The present TCR beta chain was sequenced within a study of T cell repertoires in cytomegalovirus infection. The table lists this clonotype with many counts. Its antigen is unknown. TCRdb used MiXCR to reprocess the reads, holding one entry per CDR3 protein. Altogether approximately 120,000 distinct CDR3 sequences are present, around 28% being singletons, with the ten largest covering 80% to 85%. Sequenced here: CD8+ T cells from cultured PBMCs, sampled from culture after CMV antigen stimulation. The TCR was taken from a human donor in good health (CMV status not recorded). Some clones in this sample may be carry-over from other donors' samples.

CDR3 nucleotides: TGTGCCAGCAGCCCCTCAGGGGGCCTCGGGGAGCTGTTTTTT. Protein: CASSPSGGLGELFF. The chain uses TRBV7-3 and TRBJ2-2; TRBD1 aligns across 8 bases. With 5 bases clipped from V and 7 bases from J, the junction kept 6 bases outside the gene matches. This CDR3 comprises 14 residues. Germline values: CDR1 SGHTA, CDR2 FQGTGA.